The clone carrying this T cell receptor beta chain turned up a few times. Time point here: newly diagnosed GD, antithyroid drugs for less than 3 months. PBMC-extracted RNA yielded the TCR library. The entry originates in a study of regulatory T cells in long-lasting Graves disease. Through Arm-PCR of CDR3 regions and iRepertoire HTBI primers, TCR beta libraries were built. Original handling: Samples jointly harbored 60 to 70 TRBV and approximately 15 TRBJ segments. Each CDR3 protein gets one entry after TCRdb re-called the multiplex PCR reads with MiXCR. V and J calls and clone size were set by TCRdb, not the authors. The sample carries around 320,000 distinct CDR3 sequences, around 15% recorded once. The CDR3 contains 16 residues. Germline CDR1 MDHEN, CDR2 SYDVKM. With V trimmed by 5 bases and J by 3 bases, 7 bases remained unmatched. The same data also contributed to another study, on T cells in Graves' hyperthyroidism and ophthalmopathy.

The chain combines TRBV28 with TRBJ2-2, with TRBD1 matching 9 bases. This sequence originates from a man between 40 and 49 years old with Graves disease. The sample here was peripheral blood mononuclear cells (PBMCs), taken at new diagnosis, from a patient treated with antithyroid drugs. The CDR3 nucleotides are TGTGCCAGCAGTGAGCTTAGGACAGGGGACACCGGGGAGCTGTTTTTT. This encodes CASSELRTGDTGELFF.